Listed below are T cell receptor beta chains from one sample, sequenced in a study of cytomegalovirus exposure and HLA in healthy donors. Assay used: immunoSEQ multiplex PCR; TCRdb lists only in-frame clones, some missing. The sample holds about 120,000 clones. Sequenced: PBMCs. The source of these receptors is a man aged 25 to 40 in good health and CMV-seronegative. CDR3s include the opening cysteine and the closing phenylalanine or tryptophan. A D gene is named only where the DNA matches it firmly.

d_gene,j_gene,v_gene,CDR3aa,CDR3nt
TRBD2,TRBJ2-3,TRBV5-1,CASSLVAGEDTQYF,TGCGCCAGCAGCTTGGTTGCGGGAGAAGATACGCAGTATTTT
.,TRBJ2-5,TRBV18,CASSPLPGKETQYF,TGTGCCAGCTCACCACTCCCAGGGAAAGAGACCCAGTACTTC
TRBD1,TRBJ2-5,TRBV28,CASSRDRAQETQYF,TGTGCCAGCAGTCGGGACAGGGCTCAAGAGACCCAGTACTTC
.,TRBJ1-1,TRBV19,CASSGGFRIESTEAFF,TGTGCCAGTAGCGGGGGATTTCGTATTGAGAGCACTGAAGCTTTCTTT
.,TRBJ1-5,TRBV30,CAWSRGNNQPQHF,TGTGCCTGGAGTCGGGGGAATAATCAGCCCCAGCATTTT
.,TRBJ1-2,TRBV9,CASSVTSANYGYTF,TGTGCCAGCAGCGTAACCAGCGCTAACTATGGCTACACCTTC
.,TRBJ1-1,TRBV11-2,CASSLVRGLNTEAFF,TGTGCCAGCAGCTTGGTCAGGGGTTTGAACACTGAAGCTTTCTTT
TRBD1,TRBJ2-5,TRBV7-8,CASSVVGQGVETQYF,TGTGCCAGCAGCGTAGTAGGACAGGGAGTAGAGACCCAGTACTTC
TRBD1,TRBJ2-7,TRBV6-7,CASSPQGDRTPYEQYF,TGTGCCAGCAGTCCCCAAGGGGACAGAACTCCCTACGAGCAGTACTTC
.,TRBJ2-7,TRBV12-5,CASYGAGEDNVYEQYF,TGTGCTAGTTATGGGGCAGGAGAGGATAACGTCTACGAGCAGTACTTC
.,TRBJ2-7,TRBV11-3,CASSSRGAPYEQYF,TGTGCCAGCAGCAGTCGGGGGGCCCCCTACGAGCAGTACTTC
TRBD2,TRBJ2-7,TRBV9,CASSVAALAGGHEQYF,TGTGCCAGCAGCGTAGCGGCTCTAGCGGGGGGTCACGAGCAGTACTTC
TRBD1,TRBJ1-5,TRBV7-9,CASSPGQGNQPQHF,TGTGCCAGCAGCCCGGGACAGGGCAATCAGCCCCAGCATTTT
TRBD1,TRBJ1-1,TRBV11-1,CASSPNTGATEAFF,TGTGCCAGCAGCCCAAATACAGGGGCCACTGAAGCTTTCTTT
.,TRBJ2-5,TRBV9,CASSVGGLPQETQYF,TGTGCCAGCAGCGTCGGAGGCCTACCCCAAGAGACCCAGTACTTC
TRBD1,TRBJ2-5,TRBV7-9,CASSSGQGALETQYF,TGTGCCAGCAGCTCCGGACAGGGGGCCCTAGAGACCCAGTACTTC
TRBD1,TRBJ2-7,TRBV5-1,CASSPRGQGYHEQYF,TGCGCCAGCAGCCCCCGCGGACAGGGGTACCACGAGCAGTACTTC
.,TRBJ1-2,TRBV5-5,CASSLMPEIYGYTF,TGTGCCAGCAGCTTGATGCCAGAAATCTATGGCTACACCTTC
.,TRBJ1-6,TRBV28,CASSITASYNSPLHF,TGTGCCAGCAGCATAACAGCCTCCTATAATTCACCCCTCCACTTT
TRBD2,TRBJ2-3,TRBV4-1,CASSQDSSGGALLADTQYF,TGCGCCAGCAGCCAAGATTCCAGCGGGGGGGCCCTCCTCGCAGATACGCAGTATTTT
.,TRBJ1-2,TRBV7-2,CASSFRRHGYTF,TGTGCCAGCAGCTTTAGGCGGCACGGCTACACCTTC
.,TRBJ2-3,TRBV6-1,CASSERGRNTDTQYF,TGTGCCAGCAGTGAACGAGGGAGGAACACAGATACGCAGTATTTT
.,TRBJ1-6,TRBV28,CASSLGTPVNSPLHF,TGTGCCAGCAGCCTGGGGACACCCGTCAATTCACCCCTCCACTTT
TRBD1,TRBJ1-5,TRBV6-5,CASSLAGGQPQHF,TGTGCCAGCAGTCTAGCAGGGGGTCAGCCCCAGCATTTT
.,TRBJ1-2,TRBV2,CASSDSGYYGYTF,TGTGCCAGCAGTGACTCGGGGTACTATGGCTACACCTTC
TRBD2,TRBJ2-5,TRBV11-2,CASSLTGLAVQETQYF,TGTGCCAGCAGCTTGACGGGACTAGCGGTCCAAGAGACCCAGTACTTC
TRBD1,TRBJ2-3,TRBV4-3,CASSQEWARGPDTQYF,TGCGCCAGCAGCCAAGAGTGGGCCAGGGGGCCAGATACGCAGTATTTT
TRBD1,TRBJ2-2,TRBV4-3,CASSQYRGANTGELFF,TGCGCCAGCAGCCAGTACAGGGGAGCGAACACCGGGGAGCTGTTTTTT
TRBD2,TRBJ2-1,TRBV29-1,CSVRTSGPNEQFF,TGCAGCGTCCGGACTAGCGGCCCCAATGAGCAGTTCTTC
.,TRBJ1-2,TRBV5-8,CASSLARQANYGYTF,TGTGCCAGCAGCTTGGCTCGACAGGCTAACTATGGCTACACCTTC
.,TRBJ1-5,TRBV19,CASSMGQFNQPQHF,TGTGCCAGTAGTATGGGCCAGTTCAATCAGCCCCAGCATTTT
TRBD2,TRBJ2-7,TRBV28,CASSPPSGRVAQYF,TGTGCCAGCAGTCCACCTAGCGGGCGGGTCGCGCAGTACTTC
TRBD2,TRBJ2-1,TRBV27,CASSLRGLAGGSEQFF,TGTGCCAGCAGTTTAAGGGGACTAGCGGGGGGGTCTGAGCAGTTCTTC
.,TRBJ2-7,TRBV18,CASSPGSYEQYF,TGTGCCAGCTCACCGGGCTCCTACGAGCAGTACTTC
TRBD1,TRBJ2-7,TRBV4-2,CASSQGTGTYEQYF,TGTGCCAGCAGCCAAGGGACAGGGACCTACGAGCAGTACTTC
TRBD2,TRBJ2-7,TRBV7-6,CASTRGGKDDEQYF,TGTGCCAGCACCCGGGGGGGGAAGGACGACGAGCAGTACTTC
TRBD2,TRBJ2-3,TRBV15,CATSRGLTSGGPISTDTQYF,TGTGCCACCAGCAGAGGCCTGACTAGCGGGGGTCCCATAAGCACAGATACGCAGTATTTT
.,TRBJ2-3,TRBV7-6,CASSQGGVSTDTQYF,TGTGCCAGCAGCCAGGGCGGAGTCTCCACAGATACGCAGTATTTT
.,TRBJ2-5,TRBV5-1,CASSSPQGRQETQYF,TGCGCCAGCAGCTCGCCGCAGGGCCGGCAAGAGACCCAGTACTTC
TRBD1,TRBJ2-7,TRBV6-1,CASSRTGLTYEQYF,TGTGCCAGCAGCCGGACAGGGCTTACCTACGAGCAGTACTTC
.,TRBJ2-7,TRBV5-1,CASSLQPGDSYEQYF,TGCGCCAGCAGCTTGCAACCAGGGGATTCCTACGAGCAGTACTTC
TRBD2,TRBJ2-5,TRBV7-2,CASSLSTSGGGETQYF,TGTGCCAGCAGCTTAAGCACTAGCGGGGGGGGAGAGACCCAGTACTTC
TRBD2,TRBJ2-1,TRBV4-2,CASSTSPSSGGGWNNEQFF,TGTGCCAGCAGCACTAGTCCCTCTAGCGGGGGGGGTTGGAACAATGAGCAGTTCTTC
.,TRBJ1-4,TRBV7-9,CASKRVPSSATNEKLFF,TGTGCCAGCAAGCGGGTCCCGAGCTCCGCAACTAATGAAAAACTGTTTTTT
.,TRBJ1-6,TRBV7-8,CASSLDRELHF,TGTGCCAGCAGCTTAGACAGGGAGCTCCACTTT